The sequence of this TCR beta chain was determined in a study of cytomegalovirus exposure and HLA in healthy donors. Study-level results: Some V segments, TRBV6-2 and TRBV6-3 among them, were indistinguishable and were therefore excluded. Later analysis identified a missense DCLRE1C variant that was linked to TCR beta V- and J-gene trimming.

V was pared by 6 bases and J by 0 bases, with 4 bases of the junction left unmatched. The CDR3 contains 15 residues. CDR1 and CDR2 from the germline V gene are SGHVS and FQNEAQ. This clone was observed once. What it binds is not known. A multiplex PCR was run with 60 Vbeta primers and 13 Jbeta primers. Sequencing was performed with immunoSEQ multiplex PCR; in TCRdb, only in-frame clones are kept and a portion is missing. The data show around 230,000 clones, about 80% seen once. The sample comprised PBMCs. The gene calls are TRBV7-8 and TRBJ2-2; 7 nucleotides match TRBD2. The receptor was isolated from a male donor in good health and CMV-seronegative. In DNA, the CDR3 is TGTGCCAGCAGTTTAAGCGGGGCGAACACCGGGGAGCTGTTTTTT. This gives the protein CASSLSGANTGELFF.